The 32 T cell receptor beta chains listed next were all sequenced from one sample in a study of T cell repertoires in cytomegalovirus infection (dated by TCRdb to 2018 to 2020). The sequencer was an Illumina HiSeq 1500. The raw public data were reprocessed by TCRdb itself: fastp quality trimming at Q25, MiXCR clonotype calling, in-frame beta chains only. Identical CDR3 protein sequences are pooled into one entry, listed with their most common genes and DNA. Here the sample has 250,000 or so distinct CDR3 sequences; roughly 9.1% occur a single time. The ten largest clones add up to over 13% of the sample. The sequencing sample was made of PBMCs. These receptors originate from a human donor in good health (CMV status not recorded). Some clones in this sample may be carry-over from other donors' samples.

This clonotype was recorded many times. The V and J genes are TRBV7-2 and TRBJ1-3, with a possible D match to TRBD1 (6 bases). The CDR3 has 15 residues. Germline CDR1 SGHTA, CDR2 FQGNSA. The V end was cut by 3 bases, the J end by 10 bases, with 19 bases between. The CDR3 DNA reads TGTGCCAGCAGCTTGGGGGGGGGCCCCAAGGGTACCATATATTTT. Translated: CASSLGGGPKGTIYF.

This clonotype was seen ten or more times. The chain couples TRBV7-2 to TRBJ1-1, with D possibly being TRBD1 (6 bases). Germline V CDR1 and CDR2: SGHTA, FQGNSA. The CDR3 loop spans 14 amino acids. V lost 3 bases and J 4 bases, leaving 12 bases between the germline ends. DNA of the CDR3: TGTGCCAGCAGCTTGGGACACCAATCCACTGAAGCTTTCTTT. The encoded protein is CASSLGHQSTEAFF.

This clonotype was seen more than once but under ten times. The chain is built from TRBV6-6 and TRBJ2-2; the D is unclear. Germline V gene sequence: CDR1 MNHNY, CDR2 SVGAGI (reference sequence). CDR3 length: 15 residues. V lost 3 bases to trimming and J lost 4 bases, with 12 bases between them. The CDR3 sequence is CASSYYSDFTGELFF. The CDR3, as DNA: TGTGCCAGCAGTTATTACTCTGACTTCACCGGGGAGCTGTTTTTT.

This clonotype was detected many times. This chain joins TRBV7-2 and TRBJ2-7; D remains ambiguous. With 1 base removed from V and 1 base from J, the gap between germline ends came to 8 bases. Germline V gives CDR1 SGHTA, CDR2 FQGNSA. The CDR3 consists of 14 residues. DNA for the CDR3: TGTGCCAGCAGCTTAGACACCGAATCCTACGAGCAGTACTTC. Its translation is CASSLDTESYEQYF.

This clonotype was counted many times. The chain combines TRBV7-8 with TRBJ1-5, with TRBD1 as a possible D gene (6 bases). V was pared by 5 bases and J by 3 bases, with 11 bases between. The CDR3 has 14 residues. Germline-derived CDR1 and CDR2 are SGHVS and FQNEAQ. CDR3 nucleotides: TGTGCCAGCAGCACGAGGGACACCAATCAGCCCCAGCATTTT. It yields the protein CASSTRDTNQPQHF.

This clonotype was recorded many times. This chain connects TRBV20-1 to TRBJ2-1, with TRBD2 matching over 11 bases. Unmatched junction bases numbered 8, after V lost 6 bases and J lost 4 bases. This CDR3 is built from 15 residues. Germline-derived CDR1 and CDR2 are DFQATT and SNEGSKA (reference sequence). This CDR3 reads CSASGLAVTYNEQFF. The CDR3 nucleotides read TGCAGTGCGTCGGGACTAGCGGTCACTTACAATGAGCAGTTCTTC.

There are many counts of this clonotype. This sequence joins TRBV14 and TRBJ2-5, with 8 bases lining up with TRBD2. The CDR3 extends over 20 amino acids. Germline lookup yields CDR1 SGHDN and CDR2 FVKESK. V dropped 1 base and J dropped 5; count of bases not matched to a gene: 21. The CDR3 here is CASSQGPKESGSVLRETQYF. The CDR3 coding sequence is TGTGCCAGCAGCCAAGGCCCCAAGGAGAGCGGGAGCGTGCTTCGGGAGACCCAGTACTTC.

This chain links TRBV6-5 with TRBJ2-1; 7 nucleotides line up with TRBD2. Losses at the gene ends were 3 bases for V and 5 bases for J; bases not matched to a gene: 7. There are 15 residues in the CDR3. Germline V lookup: CDR1 MNHEY, CDR2 SVGAGI. As DNA, the CDR3 is TGTGCCAGCAGTTATTCTGGCGGGAGCGACAATGAGCAGTTCTTC. This encodes CASSYSGGSDNEQFF.

V and J are TRBV20-1 and TRBJ1-6, with TRBD1 matching 8 bases. There are 14 residues in the CDR3. The junction had 4 bases not matched to a gene; V was cut back by 1 base and J by 8 bases. Germline V gene sequence: CDR1 DFQATT, CDR2 SNEGSKA (reference sequence). In nucleotides, the CDR3 is TGCAGTGCTAGAGTTCCAGGGGGCTATTCACCCCTCCACTTT. Amino acids: CSARVPGGYSPLHF.

Only a few counts were recorded for this clonotype. J is TRBJ1-2 and V is TRBV6-2 or TRBV6-3, with D perhaps matching TRBD1 (5 bases). Germline loops: CDR1 MNHEY, CDR2 SVGEGT. CDR3 length: 15 residues. V was pared by 5 bases and J by 8 bases, with 21 bases between. The CDR3 DNA follows: TGTGCCAGCAGTCAAAGACCGGGACCCGAAGTGGGCTACACCTTC. It encodes CASSQRPGPEVGYTF.

This clonotype was observed a handful of times. This rearrangement joins TRBV4-3 to TRBJ1-1, with D possibly being TRBD1 (6 bases). Between the trimmed V and J ends, which lost 4 bases and 1 base, there was a span of 13 bases. The CDR3 is made up of 15 amino acids. CDR1 is LGHNA, CDR2 YSLEER, per germline. The CDR3 DNA reads as TGCGCCAGCAGCCGCAGTCGGACAGCGAACACTGAAGCTTTCTTT. It encodes CASSRSRTANTEAFF.

There are many counts of this clonotype. The gene calls are TRBV12-3 or TRBV12-4 and TRBJ2-7, with D tentatively TRBD1 (5 bases). V shed 5 bases and J shed 2 bases, with 7 bases lying between them. The CDR3 contains 12 residues. The CDR3 reads CASSRGTYEQYF. The CDR3 DNA reads TGTGCCAGCAGTAGGGGAACCTACGAGCAGTACTTC.

This clonotype was counted many times. The chain uses TRBV7-2 and TRBJ1-2, with D tentatively TRBD1 (5 bases). Germline lookup yields CDR1 SGHTA and CDR2 FQGNSA. V lost 2 bases, J lost 6 bases, and 16 bases lay in between. This CDR3 comprises 15 residues. The CDR3 sequence is CASSLFEGAGHGYTF. DNA for the CDR3: TGTGCCAGCAGCTTATTCGAAGGGGCCGGGCATGGCTACACCTTC.

A few counts support this clonotype. CDR3 region: CSASYSLGYGYTF. DNA of the CDR3: TGCAGTGCTAGCTACAGCCTGGGCTATGGCTACACCTTC. The chain carries TRBV20-1 and TRBJ1-2, with unresolved D. The V end lost 3 bases, the J end lost 4 bases, and 12 bases lay between the germline ends. The CDR3 is 13 residues long. The V gene's germline CDR1 is DFQATT and CDR2 SNEGSKA (reference sequence).

In its sample, this clonotype was seen a few times. This sequence joins TRBV20-1 and TRBJ2-5; 11 positions agree with TRBD1. Germline V gives CDR1 DFQATT, CDR2 SNEGSKA (reference sequence). The CDR3 has 16 amino acids. The junction had 10 bases not matched to a gene; V was cut back by 1 base and J by 6 bases. The CDR3 spells CSARVIRTGGIKTQYF. DNA for the CDR3: TGCAGTGCTAGAGTTATCCGGACAGGGGGCATCAAGACCCAGTACTTC.

This clonotype was observed many times. J is TRBJ2-4 and V is TRBV7-9, with no clear D. Germline CDR1 reads SEHNR; CDR2 reads FQNEAQ (reference sequence). The CDR3 is 16 amino acids. Trimming shortened V by 1 base and J by 1 base, and 11 bases separated the two germline ends. CDR3 sequence reads: CASSLGVGTAKNIQYF. The CDR3 DNA sequence: TGTGCCAGCAGCTTAGGGGTGGGAACCGCCAAAAACATTCAGTACTTC.

This clonotype was picked up many times. CDR3 loop: CASSLVRDARGEQFF. The CDR3, as DNA: TGCGCCAGCAGCTTGGTTCGGGATGCTCGGGGTGAGCAGTTCTTC. The gene calls are TRBV5-1 and TRBJ2-1; the D gene is possibly TRBD2 (5 bases). The CDR3 is 15 amino acids. Trimming left V 0 bases short and J 9 bases short, with 16 bases between. Germline assignment: CDR1 SGHRS and CDR2 YFSETQ.

V gene TRBV20-1 combines with J gene TRBJ2-1; D might be TRBD2 (6 bases). The CDR3 loop spans 16 amino acids. Looked up from germline, CDR1 is DFQATT and CDR2 is SNEGSKA (reference sequence). The V end was cut by 3 bases, the J end by 0 bases, with 15 bases between. The CDR3 region has the DNA TGCAGTGCTAGGTTTCGCGGGGCGAGCTCCTACAATGAGCAGTTCTTC. Protein product: CSARFRGASSYNEQFF.

This clonotype was detected many times. The V gene is TRBV12-3 or TRBV12-4, the J gene TRBJ1-4; TRBD1 matches 8 bases. V trimming: 5 bases; J trimming: 1 base; junction bases outside the gene matches: 9. The CDR3 extends over 17 amino acids. The CDR3 protein is CASSHGQGWVTNEKLFF. DNA of the CDR3: TGTGCCAGCAGTCACGGACAGGGTTGGGTAACTAATGAAAAACTGTTTTTT.

This clonotype was seen ten or more times. The rearrangement joins TRBV19 to TRBJ1-5; D ambiguous. CDR1 and CDR2 from the germline V gene are LNHDA and SQIVND (reference sequence). Trimming cost V 4 bases and J 1 base, with 11 bases left between them. CDR3 length: 15 residues. The CDR3 here is CASSTVQVSNQPQHF. In DNA, the CDR3 is TGTGCCAGTAGTACGGTGCAGGTGAGCAATCAGCCCCAGCATTTT.

This clonotype was found many times. The V and J genes are TRBV29-1 and TRBJ1-2; D unresolved. Looked up from germline, CDR1 is SQVTM and CDR2 is ANQGSEA. The CDR3 is 11 residues long. Trimming shortened V by 7 bases and J by 6 bases, and 12 bases separated the two germline ends. The CDR3 reads CSAGENDGYTF. DNA for the CDR3: TGCAGCGCCGGAGAAAACGATGGCTACACCTTC.

Comments on this clonotype: This may stem from a read error, because a much larger clone lies one nucleotide away. The J gene is TRBJ1-4, the V gene TRBV12-5; 7 bases map to TRBD1. V shed 7 bases and J 2 bases; nucleotides not matched to a gene: 19. This CDR3 spans 19 amino acids. CDR1 LGHNT and CDR2 FRNRAP come from the germline V gene. The CDR3 region is CASVLPGLTGKGTNEKLFF. The CDR3 nucleotides are TGTGCTAGTGTCCTTCCAGGGTTGACAGGGAAGGGGACTAATGAAAAACTGTTTTTT.

Many counts were recorded for this clonotype. This chain joins TRBV7-2 and TRBJ2-5; TRBD2 aligns across 8 bases. With 5 bases clipped from V and 0 bases from J, the junction kept 8 bases outside the gene matches. The CDR3 has 16 residues. Germline loops: CDR1 SGHTA, CDR2 FQGNSA. CDR3 in amino acids: CASSLGVSGNQETQYF. The CDR3 region has the DNA TGTGCCAGCAGCCTAGGAGTTAGCGGGAACCAAGAGACCCAGTACTTC.

This chain uses TRBV20-1 with TRBJ1-1; D not certain. Germline values: CDR1 DFQATT, CDR2 SNEGSKA (reference sequence). The length of the CDR3 is 17 residues. V was clipped by 6 bases and J by 0 bases, with 23 bases between them. The CDR3 nucleotides read TGCAGTGCCCAGAGAGAGGGTGCAGGTCTATTGAACACTGAAGCTTTCTTT. It specifies CSAQREGAGLLNTEAFF.

The chain combines TRBV4-1 with TRBJ2-2; the match to TRBD2 covers 7 bases. From germline, CDR1 is MGHRA and CDR2 YSYEKL. The J segment lost 2 bases and the V segment lost 0 bases, leaving 9 bases of the junction unmatched. This CDR3 is 18 amino acids long. DNA of the CDR3: TGCGCCAGCAGCCAAGATCTTCCGAGCGGGGTTAACACCGGGGAGCTGTTTTTT. Its translation: CASSQDLPSGVNTGELFF.

This clonotype has a count of ten or more. The rearrangement uses TRBV7-2 and TRBJ1-1; D is undetermined. V was cut by 5 bases and J by 5 bases, with 15 bases left in between. The CDR3 totals 14 residues. The germline gives CDR1 SGHTA, CDR2 FQGNSA. Written as DNA, the CDR3 is TGTGCCAGCAGCCGCCCTGGGGTTGGTACTGAAGCTTTCTTT. Protein: CASSRPGVGTEAFF.

This clonotype was counted many times. J is TRBJ1-1 and V is TRBV7-2; D ambiguous. The germline CDR1 and CDR2 sequences are SGHTA and FQGNSA. The CDR3 length is 14 residues. With 5 bases removed from V and 1 base from J, the gap between germline ends came to 11 bases. The CDR3 DNA reads as TGTGCCAGCAGCACCGGACGGACGAACACTGAAGCTTTCTTT. Its protein is CASSTGRTNTEAFF.

Ten or more counts support this clonotype. The V gene is TRBV4-1, the J gene TRBJ2-5; no firm D call. This CDR3 is 16 amino acids long. The V and J ends lost 0 bases and 5 bases respectively, with 16 bases between them. The V gene's germline CDR1 is MGHRA and CDR2 YSYEKL. This CDR3 reads CASSQERSGFRETQYF. The CDR3 DNA reads as TGCGCCAGCAGCCAAGAACGCAGTGGCTTTAGGGAGACCCAGTACTTC.

Many counts were recorded for this clonotype. This rearrangement joins TRBV20-1 to TRBJ1-5, with TRBD1 as a possible D gene (5 bases). The CDR3 loop spans 15 amino acids. V shed 0 bases and J shed 5 bases, with 14 bases lying between them. Germline V CDR1 and CDR2: DFQATT, SNEGSKA (reference sequence). The CDR3 is CSARELRAGHQPQHF. Written as DNA, the CDR3 is TGCAGTGCTAGAGAACTCAGGGCCGGCCATCAGCCCCAGCATTTT.

This rearrangement joins TRBV20-1 to TRBJ2-1; D is unresolved. This CDR3 is 16 amino acids long. Germline V gene data show CDR1 as DFQATT and CDR2 as SNEGSKA (reference sequence). V was pared by 0 bases and J by 2 bases, with 14 bases between. The CDR3 protein is CSARDGKGRPYNEQFF. CDR3 bases: TGCAGTGCTAGAGATGGCAAGGGCAGACCCTACAATGAGCAGTTCTTC.

In this sample, this clonotype turned up many times. The chain carries TRBV7-2 and TRBJ1-4; TRBD1 matches at 8 bases. Germline values: CDR1 SGHTA, CDR2 FQGNSA. V was pared by 5 bases and J by 2 bases, with 4 bases of the junction left unmatched. There are 15 residues in the CDR3. Here the CDR3 DNA reads TGTGCCAGCAGCGTTTGGACAGGGACTAATGAAAAACTGTTTTTT. Translating it yields CASSVWTGTNEKLFF.

The chain combines TRBV6-2 or TRBV6-3 with TRBJ2-7; D gene ambiguous. Trimming removed 0 bases from V and 6 bases from J, with 18 bases in between. The germline V gene has CDR1 MNHEY and CDR2 SVGEGT. The CDR3 is 16 amino acids. The CDR3 loop reads CASSYSWLSLRLEQYF. CDR3 bases: TGTGCCAGCAGTTACTCCTGGCTATCCCTGAGGCTCGAGCAGTACTTC.